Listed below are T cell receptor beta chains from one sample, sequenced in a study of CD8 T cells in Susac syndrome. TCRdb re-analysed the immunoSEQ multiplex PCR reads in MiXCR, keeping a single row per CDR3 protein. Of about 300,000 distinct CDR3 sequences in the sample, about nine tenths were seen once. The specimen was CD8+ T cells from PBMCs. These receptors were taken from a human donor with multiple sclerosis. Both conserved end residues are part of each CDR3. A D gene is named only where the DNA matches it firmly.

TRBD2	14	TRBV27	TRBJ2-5	TGTGCCAGCAGTTCCCAACTAGCGCAAGAGACCCAGTACTTC	CASSSQLAQETQYF
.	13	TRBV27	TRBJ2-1	TGTGCCAGCAGTTTTGTAGCGAGCAATGAGCAGTTCTTC	CASSFVASNEQFF
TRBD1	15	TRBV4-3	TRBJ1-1	TGCGCCAGCAGCCAAGGGGACAGAACGGGGACTGAAGCTTTCTTT	CASSQGDRTGTEAFF
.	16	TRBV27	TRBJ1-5	TGTGCCAGCAGTTTATCGTCCCCTCGGAGCAATCAGCCCCAGCATTTT	CASSLSSPRSNQPQHF
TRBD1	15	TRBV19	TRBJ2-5	TGTGCCAGTAGTATGGACAGGGGGTACGAACAGGCCCAGTACTTC	CASSMDRGYEQAQYF
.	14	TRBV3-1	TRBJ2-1	TGTGCCAGCAGCCAAGTCGGGACAAACAATGAGCAGTTCTTC	CASSQVGTNNEQFF
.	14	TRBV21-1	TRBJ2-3	TGTGCCAGCTGGGAGAGCAGGGAAACAGATACGCAGTATTTT	CASWESRETDTQYF
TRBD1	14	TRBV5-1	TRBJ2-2	TGCGCCAGCACGACAGGGGCGAACACCGGGGAGCTGTTTTTT	CASTTGANTGELFF
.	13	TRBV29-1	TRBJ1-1	TGCAGCGTTGAGGGGGCTGGGGACACTGAAGCTTTCTTT	CSVEGAGDTEAFF
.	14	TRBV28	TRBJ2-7	TGTGCCACTAAAAAGACACCCATTTCCTACGAGCAGTACTTC	CATKKTPISYEQYF
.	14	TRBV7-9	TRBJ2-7	TGTGCCAGCAGCTCGGGGGACGGCCCCTACGAGCAGTACTTC	CASSSGDGPYEQYF
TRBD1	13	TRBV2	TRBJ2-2	TGTGCCAGCAGCCCTGACAGGGCCGGGGAGCTGTTTTTT	CASSPDRAGELFF
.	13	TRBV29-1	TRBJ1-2	TGCAGCGTTAGGCGGGAAGTAAACTATGGCTACACCTTC	CSVRREVNYGYTF
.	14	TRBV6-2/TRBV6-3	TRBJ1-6	TGTGCCAGCACGGAGAGGCCTTCCAATTCACCCCTCCACTTT	CASTERPSNSPLHF
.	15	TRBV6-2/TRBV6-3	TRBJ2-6	TGTGCCAGCAGCTCTGATGGGGGTGGGGCCAACGTCCTGACTTTC	CASSSDGGGANVLTF
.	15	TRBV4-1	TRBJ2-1	TGCGCCAGCAGCCCTCCCCAAGACGCGTGGAATGAGCAGTTCTTC	CASSPPQDAWNEQFF
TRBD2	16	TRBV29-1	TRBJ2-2	TGCAGCGTTGCCCCCTTAGCGGGATTTAACACCGGGGAGCTGTTTTTT	CSVAPLAGFNTGELFF
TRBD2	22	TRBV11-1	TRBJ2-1	TGTGCCAGCAGCTCACTAGCGGGAGTCCACAACGTCCCTCAAAGCTCCTACAATGAGCAGTTCTTC	CASSSLAGVHNVPQSSYNEQFF
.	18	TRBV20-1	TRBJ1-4	TGCAGTGCTCCCCCCTGGGACACCGAAAGCACAACTAATGAAAAACTGTTTTTT	CSAPPWDTESTTNEKLFF
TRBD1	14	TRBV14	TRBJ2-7	TGTGCCAGCAGCGACAGGGGTAGTTCCTACGAGCAGTACTTC	CASSDRGSSYEQYF
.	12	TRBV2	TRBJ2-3	TGTGCCAGCAGGGAGTTAACAGATACGCAGTATTTT	CASRELTDTQYF
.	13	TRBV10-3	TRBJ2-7	TGTGCCATCAGTGAGGTCGGGGATTCCGAGCAGTACTTC	CAISEVGDSEQYF
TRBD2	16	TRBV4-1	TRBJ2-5	TGCGCCAGCAGCCAAGTCAGGGACTACGTGGGGGAGACCCAGTACTTC	CASSQVRDYVGETQYF